The clone carrying this TCR beta chain came up many times. Its target is unknown. The CDR3 sequence is 16 residues long. Germline trimming cut 6 bases from V and 4 bases from J; bases unmatched to any gene: 11. Germline CDR1 and CDR2: LNHDA and SQIVND (reference sequence). The data are from a study of neurological immune-mediated disorders. General study points: HTLV-1-associated myelopathy led in TCR clonal expansion, while multiple sclerosis ranked lowest, below healthy controls. For the multiple sclerosis repertoire cluster, an association with any clinical or MRI feature was absent.

Per sequencing run, 15-18 subjects together gave over 190 million TCR-beta sequences. TCRdb passed the 5' RACE reads through MiXCR, listing each CDR3 protein once. The sample includes about 26,000 distinct CDR3 sequences, about 3.5% seen only once; the top ten take around 7.3%. The V gene is TRBV19, the J gene TRBJ1-5; TRBD1 matches 8 bases. The sequence derives from a woman under 40 with multiple sclerosis. Sequenced material: PBMCs. Here the CDR3 reads CASSPIGQGWNQPQHF. As DNA, the CDR3 is TGTGCCAGTAGCCCTATCGGACAGGGTTGGAATCAGCCCCAGCATTTT.